These 26 T cell receptor beta chains were sequenced from one sample in a study of spatial heterogeneity in lung cancer. TCRdb called the 5' RACE reads again in MiXCR, with one record for every CDR3 protein. The sample carries roughly 16,000 distinct CDR3 sequences, 6% to 7% recorded once. Described time point: sample taken at primary tumor resection. Study observations and caveats: The study found that expanded intratumoral alpha and beta TCR counts tracked tumor mutation counts.

These receptors have no identified antigens. The sequencing here drew on lung tumor tissue, taken at surgery. The source of these receptors is a female donor with early-stage non-small cell lung cancer.

In this sample, this clonotype turned up many times. For a library built for alpha chains, this beta chain is a stray read; little rests on its size. For the CDR3, the DNA is TGTGCCAGCTCCTTTACGACAGGGGGCCTCAATTCACCCCTCCACTTT. Its translation: CASSFTTGGLNSPLHF. This sequence joins TRBV5-5 and TRBJ1-6; 10 bases agree with TRBD1. Trimming took 7 bases from V and 7 from J; bases not matched to a gene: 11. The germline V gene has CDR1 SGHKS and CDR2 YYEKEE (reference sequence). The CDR3 runs 16 residues. The full variable domain, with the rest looked up from reference TRBV5-5 and TRBJ1-6, is DAGVTQSPTHLIKTRGQQVTLRCSPISGHKSVSWYQQVLGQGPQFIFQYYEKEERGRGNFPDRFSARQFPNYSSELNVNALLLGDSALYLCASSFTTGGLNSPLHFGNGTRLTVT.

The table lists this clonotype with many counts. With the library built for alpha chains, this beta chain is off target and its frequency is not meaningful. The chain couples TRBV2 to TRBJ2-7; D call uncertain. The CDR3 sequence is 9 residues long. The V gene's germline CDR1 is SNHLY and CDR2 FYNNEI. Deletions cut 11 bases from V and 2 bases from J, with 4 bases between. DNA of the CDR3: TGTGCCCCCCCCTACGAGCAGTACTTC. It specifies CAPPYEQYF.

This clonotype was seen repeatedly, ten times or more. This beta chain appears as a stray read in a library generated for alpha chains; its size is not informative. The chain joins TRBV7-2 to TRBJ2-3; D not certain. Germline V gene data show CDR1 as SGHTA and CDR2 as FQGNSA. Deletions cut 1 base from V and 0 bases from J, with 8 bases between. The CDR3 sequence is 15 residues long. The DNA for the CDR3 is TGTGCCAGCAGCTTAGGTCAGGCTAGCACAGATACGCAGTATTTT. Amino acid sequence: CASSLGQASTDTQYF.

This clonotype has a count of ten or more. A library prepared for alpha chains yielded this beta chain as an off-target read; its size is of little meaning. The V call is TRBV29-1, the J call TRBJ2-3, with TRBD1 matching 10 bases. The CDR3 is made up of 14 amino acids. The germline gives CDR1 SQVTM, CDR2 ANQGSEA. After removal of 6 bases from V and 1 base from J, the junction contained 4 bases not matched to a gene. For the CDR3, the DNA is TGCAGCGTGACCGGGACAGGGGGCACAGATACGCAGTATTTT. Translating gives CSVTGTGGTDTQYF.

This clonotype has only a few counts. As an off-target read in a library built for alpha chains, this beta chain has a frequency of little significance. The chain employs TRBV29-1 and TRBJ1-2; D remains ambiguous. V lost 4 bases and J lost 10, with 10 bases in between. CDR1 SQVTM and CDR2 ANQGSEA come from the germline V gene. This CDR3 is 10 amino acids long. The CDR3 region has the DNA TGCAGCGTTGTTAACGGGCACTACACCTTC. Residues: CSVVNGHYTF.

Points on this clonotype: This beta chain came through as a stray read in a library set up for alpha chains, and its size says little. V is TRBV23-1 and J is TRBJ1-5, with unresolved D. TRBV23-1 qualifies as an ORF whose function is uncertain. V was clipped by 4 bases and J by 3 bases, with 10 bases between them. This CDR3 spans 14 amino acids. This CDR3 is CASSRRGVNQPQHF. The CDR3 region has the DNA TGCGCCAGCAGTCGCCGCGGGGTCAATCAGCCCCAGCATTTT.

This clonotype was observed at least ten times. For a library built for alpha chains, this beta chain is a stray read; little rests on its size. The V call is TRBV7-2, the J call TRBJ2-3; 8 bases line up with TRBD2. The CDR3 is 17 residues long. CDR1 and CDR2 from the germline V gene are SGHTA and FQGNSA. The V and J ends lost 4 bases and 2 bases, in that order; junction bases with no gene match: 11. The CDR3 nucleotides read TGTGCCAGCAGCTCTCTTTTTAAGACTAGCGTCACAGATACGCAGTATTTT. Its protein is CASSSLFKTSVTDTQYF.

This clonotype was counted many times. This beta chain came through as a stray read in a library set up for alpha chains, and its size says little. The chain joins TRBV20-1 to TRBJ2-7; 8 nucleotides agree with TRBD2. The CDR3 runs to 12 residues. CDR1 and CDR2 from the germline V gene are DFQATT and SNEGSKA (reference sequence). The V gene end was trimmed by 6 bases and the J gene end by 7 bases; junction bases not matched to a gene: 8. The DNA of the CDR3 is TGCAGTGCCCCCGGGACTAGGGAGGAGCAGTACTTC. As protein: CSAPGTREEQYF.

This clonotype was recorded at least ten times. For a library built for alpha chains, this beta chain is a stray read; little rests on its size. CDR3 loop: CSARPDRGLDIQYF. The CDR3 nucleotides are TGCAGTGCTAGACCGGACAGGGGGCTGGACATTCAGTACTTC. The chain uses TRBV20-1 and TRBJ2-4; 11 bases are shared with TRBD1. CDR1 is DFQATT, CDR2 SNEGSKA, per germline (reference sequence). The CDR3 is 14 residues long. Trimming removed 2 bases from V and 8 bases from J; junction bases left unmatched: 5.

This clonotype showed up many times. This beta chain turned up in a library designed for alpha chains; as an off-target read, its abundance says little. The rearrangement joins TRBV9 to TRBJ1-5; the D gene is possibly TRBD1 (6 bases). The length of the CDR3 is 13 residues. CDR1 is SGDLS and CDR2 is YYNGEE in the germline V gene. V was shortened by 2 bases and J by 5 bases, with 8 bases between the two germline ends. Written as DNA, the CDR3 is TGTGCCAGCAGCGTGGGGGCAGATCAGCCCCAGCATTTT. Protein: CASSVGADQPQHF. The whole variable domain, filled in from reference TRBV9 and TRBJ1-5, reads DSGVTQTPKHLITATGQRVTLRCSPRSGDLSVYWYQQSLDQGLQFLIQYYNGEERAKGNILERFSAQQFPDLHSELNLSSLELGDSALYFCASSVGADQPQHFGDGTRLSIL.

By sample fraction, this clonotype is medium-sized. Found in a library prepared for alpha chains, this beta chain is an off-target read, and its abundance has little meaning. The chain recombines TRBV20-1 with TRBJ1-1; D ambiguous. V gave up 7 bases and J gave up 1 base, with 10 bases separating them. Germline CDR1 is DFQATT and CDR2 is SNEGSKA (reference sequence). This CDR3 is built from 12 residues. CDR3 loop: CSVQKENTEAFF. The CDR3 nucleotides are TGCAGTGTCCAGAAGGAGAACACTGAAGCTTTCTTT.

Comment on this clonotype: A library made for alpha chains picked up this beta chain off target, so its size means little. V is TRBV19 and J is TRBJ1-4; D is undetermined. V was pared by 4 bases and J by 0 bases, with 9 bases between. This CDR3 comprises 15 residues. Germline V lookup: CDR1 LNHDA, CDR2 SQIVND (reference sequence). The CDR3 loop reads CASSRSAATNEKLFF. CDR3 nucleotides: TGTGCCAGTAGTAGATCGGCAGCAACTAATGAAAAACTGTTTTTT.

At least ten counts were recorded for this clonotype. As an off-target read in a library built for alpha chains, this beta chain has a frequency of little significance. The chain links TRBV10-3 to TRBJ2-2, with 8 positions matching TRBD1. The CDR3 is 14 amino acids. The trim removed 11 bases at V and 3 bases at J, leaving 8 bases unmatched. Germline V gene data show CDR1 as ENHRY and CDR2 as SYGVKD. The CDR3 spells CASRGTGYTGELFF. CDR3 in DNA: TGTGCCTCGCGTGGGACAGGCTACACCGGGGAGCTGTTTTTT.

This clonotype came up many times. This beta chain is a stray read from a library made for alpha chains; its abundance is not meaningful. This CDR3 reads CASGTTGGAISAYEQYF. In DNA, the CDR3 is TGTGCTAGTGGGACAACTGGAGGGGCCATCTCGGCCTACGAGCAGTACTTC. The chain carries TRBV12-5 and TRBJ2-7, with a possible D match to TRBD2 (6 bases). Germline V gene lookup returns CDR1 LGHNT and CDR2 FRNRAP. The V end was cut by 6 bases, the J end by 2 bases, with 23 bases between. CDR3 size: 17 residues. The whole variable domain, filled in from reference TRBV12-5 and TRBJ2-7, reads DARVTQTPRHKVTEMGQEVTMRCQPILGHNTVFWYRQTMMQGLELLAYFRNRAPLDDSGMPKDRFSAEMPDATLATLKIQPSEPRDSAVYFCASGTTGGAISAYEQYFGPGTRLTVT.

This clonotype was seen more than once but under ten times. This beta chain appears as a stray read in a library generated for alpha chains; its size is not informative. The CDR3 sequence is CASSTPTGRYEQYF. Written as DNA, the CDR3 is TGTGCCAGCAGCACCCCGACAGGGAGATACGAGCAGTACTTC. The J gene is TRBJ2-7, the V gene TRBV7-2, with TRBD1 matching over 7 bases. Germline V gene sequence: CDR1 SGHTA, CDR2 FQGNSA. The CDR3 spans 14 residues. Unmatched junction bases numbered 8, after V lost 5 bases and J lost 4 bases.

This clonotype showed up many times. For a library built for alpha chains, this beta chain is a stray read; little rests on its size. The rearrangement joins TRBV20-1 to TRBJ1-5; tentatively, D is TRBD1 (6 bases). The ends were cut back, 0 bases at V and 7 bases at J, with 19 bases in the middle. Germline V gene sequence: CDR1 DFQATT, CDR2 SNEGSKA (reference sequence). CDR3 size: 16 residues. Here the CDR3 DNA reads TGCAGTGCTAGAGATCCCGTGCAGGGGAGTTTACAGCCCCAGCATTTT. Residues: CSARDPVQGSLQPQHF.

This clonotype was found many times. Since it is a stray read in a library aimed at alpha chains, this beta chain has a size that is not meaningful. The V gene is TRBV19, the J gene TRBJ2-7; D remains unclear. The CDR3 has 13 residues. Trimming took 3 bases from V and 2 from J, leaving 8 bases between them. CDR1 and CDR2 from the germline V gene are LNHDA and SQIVND (reference sequence). Here the CDR3 DNA reads TGTGCCAGTAGTATGGTTCCCGCCTACGAGCAGTACTTC. Residues: CASSMVPAYEQYF.

This clonotype was detected many times. The size of this beta chain means little, since it is a stray read in a library made for alpha chains. The rearrangement links TRBV28 to TRBJ1-1, with 7 positions matching TRBD1. The germline V gene has CDR1 MDHEN and CDR2 SYDVKM. The V segment lost 5 bases and the J segment 1 base; nucleotides outside the gene matches: 7. The CDR3 length is 15 residues. CDR3 sequence (DNA): TGTGCCAGCAGTCGGTGGGGACAGACGAACACTGAAGCTTTCTTT. Translating gives CASSRWGQTNTEAFF.

About this clonotype: A library prepared for alpha chains yielded this beta chain as an off-target read; its size is of little meaning. CDR3 DNA sequence: TGTGCCTGGAGTGGATGGCCACTTCCGGGAGCTAACTATGGCTACACCTTC. Translation: CAWSGWPLPGANYGYTF. The chain combines TRBV30 with TRBJ1-2; D not resolved. V shed 1 base and J shed 0 bases, with 18 bases lying between them. Germline lookup yields CDR1 GTSNPN and CDR2 SVGIG (reference sequence). This CDR3 has 17 amino acids.

Notes on this clonotype: The size of this beta chain means little, since it is a stray read in a library made for alpha chains. This chain joins TRBV28 and TRBJ1-1; D not certain. CDR1 is MDHEN and CDR2 is SYDVKM in the germline V gene. The CDR3 contains 15 residues. With 5 bases removed from V and 2 bases from J, the gap between germline ends came to 15 bases. The CDR3 nucleotides are TGTGCCAGCAGTCCCTGGGCAGGAGCAAACACTGAAGCTTTCTTT. This translates into CASSPWAGANTEAFF.

In its sample, this clonotype was seen many times. This beta chain turned up in a library designed for alpha chains; as an off-target read, its abundance says little. The chain links TRBV3-1 to TRBJ1-5, with D perhaps TRBD1 (6 bases). Germline V gives CDR1 LGHDT, CDR2 YNNKEL (reference sequence). With 1 base removed from V and 3 bases from J, the gap between germline ends came to 10 bases. The CDR3 loop spans 15 amino acids. The CDR3 nucleotides read TGTGCCAGCAGCCAAGTCCGGGACACCAATCAGCCCCAGCATTTT. Translated, it gives CASSQVRDTNQPQHF.

This clonotype ranks as medium-sized. This beta chain is a stray read from a library made for alpha chains; its abundance is not meaningful. The gene calls are TRBV7-3 and TRBJ2-3; possible D gene TRBD2, 5 bases. The germline V gene encodes CDR1 SGHTA and CDR2 FQGTGA. The CDR3 has 14 residues. Trimming took 2 bases from V and 4 from J, leaving 10 bases between them. In DNA, the CDR3 is TGTGCCAGCAGCTTAGGCGGGCGCCCAGATACGCAGTATTTT. Protein: CASSLGGRPDTQYF.

Turning to this clonotype: The library was designed around alpha chains, so this beta chain is a stray read whose abundance carries little weight. This sequence joins TRBV20-1 and TRBJ2-3; weak D call: TRBD1 (5 bases). CDR3 length: 16 residues. CDR1 DFQATT and CDR2 SNEGSKA come from the germline V gene (reference sequence). V was pared by 3 bases and J by 2 bases, with 18 bases between. The CDR3 region has the DNA TGCAGTGCTAGCTATACCCAGGGCAGCCCCACAGATACGCAGTATTTT. Translation gives CSASYTQGSPTDTQYF.

This clonotype has a handful of counts. This beta chain appears as a stray read in a library generated for alpha chains; its size is not informative. The chain uses TRBV5-1 and TRBJ2-5; 8 bases are a match to TRBD1. The length of the CDR3 is 14 residues. With V trimmed by 4 bases and J by 2 bases, 4 bases remained unmatched. Germline CDR1 and CDR2: SGHRS and YFSETQ. This chain's CDR3 is CASSQGQGQETQYF. CDR3 DNA: TGCGCCAGCAGCCAAGGACAGGGACAAGAGACCCAGTACTTC.

The table lists this clonotype with many counts. Since the library was made to target alpha chains, this beta chain is a stray read and its abundance is not meaningful. The chain recombines TRBV29-1 with TRBJ2-7; D may match TRBD1 or TRBD2 (5 bases each). Trimming pared 0 bases from V and 2 bases from J, leaving 11 bases between. The V gene's germline CDR1 is SQVTM and CDR2 ANQGSEA. The CDR3 has 14 amino acids. The CDR3 nucleotides are TGCAGCGTTGAAGATCGGGACCTTCCCTACGAGCAGTACTTC. Residues: CSVEDRDLPYEQYF.

In this sample, this clonotype turned up many times. Little can be read into the size of this beta chain, an off-target read in a library designed for alpha chains. The CDR3 is CASSFSRGLNEQFF. In DNA form, the CDR3 reads TGTGCCAGCAGCTTTTCCAGGGGGCTCAATGAGCAGTTCTTC. This rearrangement joins TRBV7-8 to TRBJ2-1, with TRBD1 identical over 8 bases. With V trimmed by 3 bases and J by 6 bases, 4 bases remained unmatched. CDR3 length: 14 amino acids. Germline CDR1 is SGHVS and CDR2 is FQNEAQ. Together with reference TRBV7-8 and TRBJ2-1, the CDR3 gives the full variable domain: GAGVSQSPRYKVAKRGQDVALRCDPISGHVSLFWYQQALGQGPEFLTYFQNEAQLDKSGLPSDRFFAERPEGSVSTLKIQRTQQEDSAVYLCASSFSRGLNEQFFGPGTRLTVL.